The 22 T cell receptor beta chains listed next were all sequenced from one sample in a study of blood T cell repertoires in COVID-19. Some clones are missing from TCRdb's copy, which holds only in-frame ones; the method was immunoSEQ multiplex PCR. This sample carries roughly 250,000 clones, around 86% of them seen once, and the ten largest clones take roughly 12%. Specimen: peripheral blood. Receptors originate from a woman aged 55-75 years with active or convalescent COVID-19.

The CDR3 region has the DNA TGTGCCAGCAGTCAGCCGGGACTTCTTAACTATGGCTACACCTTC. Translated, it gives CASSQPGLLNYGYTF. V gene TRBV6-5 combines with J gene TRBJ1-2; a weak D match, TRBD1 (5 bases). This CDR3 region has 15 residues. Germline V gives CDR1 MNHEY, CDR2 SVGAGI. V was pared by 5 bases and J by 1 base, with 14 bases between.

The gene calls are TRBV6-5 and TRBJ1-1; D is uncertain. This CDR3 is built from 14 residues. The germline V and J ends were trimmed by 5 bases and 5 bases, with 15 bases remaining between them. Germline V CDR1 and CDR2: MNHEY, SVGAGI. CDR3 protein: CASSRSGRGTEAFF. In DNA, the CDR3 is TGTGCCAGCAGTCGGAGTGGGCGAGGGACTGAAGCTTTCTTT.

V usage is TRBV2 and J usage is TRBJ2-2, with 8 bases aligning to TRBD1. V lost 5 bases to trimming and J lost 11 bases; unmatched junction nucleotides: 7. CDR3 length equals 13 residues. Germline-derived CDR1 and CDR2 are SNHLY and FYNNEI. CDR3 loop: CASSQDRAVELFF. The CDR3 DNA reads TGTGCCAGCAGTCAGGACAGGGCAGTAGAGCTGTTTTTT.

The gene calls are TRBV5-1 and TRBJ1-1, with 7 bases matching TRBD1. Trimming removed 4 bases from V and 0 bases from J; junction bases left unmatched: 6. The germline V gene has CDR1 SGHRS and CDR2 YFSETQ. This CDR3 spans 15 amino acids. The chain's CDR3 is CASSGGTAMNTEAFF. In nucleotides, the CDR3 is TGCGCCAGCAGCGGGGGGACAGCAATGAACACTGAAGCTTTCTTT.

The chain carries TRBV19 and TRBJ1-1, with D tentatively TRBD1 (5 bases). Trimming pared 6 bases from V and 1 base from J, leaving 9 bases between. The CDR3 spans 13 residues. Germline V gene sequence: CDR1 LNHDA, CDR2 SQIVND (reference sequence). In DNA form, the CDR3 reads TGTGCCAGTAGCCGACAGAGGAACACTGAAGCTTTCTTT. It yields the protein CASSRQRNTEAFF.

V is TRBV27 and J is TRBJ1-5, with D possibly being TRBD1 (5 bases). CDR1 and CDR2 (germline): MNHEY, SMNVEV (reference sequence). V lost 2 bases and J 4 bases, leaving 12 bases between the germline ends. This CDR3 comprises 15 residues. The CDR3 loop reads CASSLRRQGNQPQHF. CDR3 DNA sequence: TGTGCCAGCAGTTTACGGCGGCAGGGTAATCAGCCCCAGCATTTT.

This clone was counted a few times. The chain combines TRBV6-6 with TRBJ2-3; 7 nucleotides match TRBD1. The J segment lost 1 base and the V segment lost 10 bases, leaving 5 bases of the junction unmatched. CDR1 is MNHNY and CDR2 is SVGAGI in the germline V gene (reference sequence). The CDR3 spans 13 residues. CDR3 sequence reads: CATQTGGTDTQYF. The CDR3 bases are TGTGCCACCCAAACAGGGGGCACAGATACGCAGTATTTT.

The chain has TRBV14 and TRBJ2-3, with 8 bases matching TRBD1. The CDR3 loop spans 15 amino acids. With V trimmed by 4 bases and J by 2 bases, 5 bases remained unmatched. CDR1 SGHDN and CDR2 FVKESK come from the germline V gene. The CDR3 nucleotides are TGTGCCAGCAGCCGTAACAGGGGGTACACAGATACGCAGTATTTT. Its translation is CASSRNRGYTDTQYF.

The table lists this clone with a count of one. J is TRBJ2-3 and V is TRBV6-5; D possibly corresponds to TRBD2 (5 bases). Germline CDR1 MNHEY, CDR2 SVGAGI. V shed 0 bases and J shed 1 base, with 8 bases lying between them. The CDR3 consists of 15 residues. For the CDR3, the DNA is TGTGCCAGCAGTTACTCGACGCGGGGCACAGATACGCAGTATTTT. The encoded protein is CASSYSTRGTDTQYF.

This chain joins TRBV9 and TRBJ1-6; D is ambiguous. The V and J ends lost 4 bases and 8 bases respectively, with 10 bases between them. The CDR3 has 13 residues. Germline CDR1 is SGDLS and CDR2 is YYNGEE. The CDR3 loop reads CASSRQTDSPLHF. The CDR3 coding sequence is TGTGCCAGCAGCCGTCAAACAGATTCACCCCTCCACTTT. Based on the CDR3 plus reference TRBV9 and TRBJ1-6, the full variable domain is DSGVTQTPKHLITATGQRVTLRCSPRSGDLSVYWYQQSLDQGLQFLIQYYNGEERAKGNILERFSAQQFPDLHSELNLSSLELGDSALYFCASSRQTDSPLHFGNGTRLTVT.

The chain is built from TRBV11-2 and TRBJ1-1; D is perhaps TRBD1 (5 bases). CDR1 and CDR2 (germline): SGHAT, FQNNGV. The CDR3 covers 15 residues. The V end lost 5 bases, the J end lost 5 bases, and 18 bases lay between the germline ends. CDR3 coding DNA: TGTGCCAGCAGCCCACGGGTCAGGGTATGGACTGAAGCTTTCTTT. This sequence encodes CASSPRVRVWTEAFF.

The V call is TRBV6-1, the J call TRBJ1-1; D unclear. Germline V gives CDR1 MNHNS, CDR2 SASEGT. This CDR3 has 13 residues. Deletions cut 2 bases from V and 4 bases from J, with 8 bases between. This chain's CDR3 is CASSERAGTEAFF. CDR3 bases: TGTGCCAGCAGTGAACGGGCGGGCACTGAAGCTTTCTTT.

The DNA of the CDR3 is TGTGCCAGCAGCAGGGGGACTGTGGAAAAACTGTTTTTT. This codes for CASSRGTVEKLFF. V and J are TRBV12-3 or TRBV12-4 and TRBJ1-4, with 7 positions matching TRBD1. The V segment lost 6 bases and the J segment 8 bases; nucleotides outside the gene matches: 6. There are 13 residues in the CDR3.

The chain couples TRBV18 to TRBJ1-5; D perhaps matches TRBD1 (5 bases). CDR1 and CDR2 (germline): KGHSH, LQKENI. The CDR3 has 13 amino acids. The V and J ends lost 2 bases and 7 bases respectively, with 9 bases between them. The CDR3 nucleotides read TGTGCCAGCTCACCAGGGGCTGGGCAGCCCCAGCATTTT. Translating gives CASSPGAGQPQHF.

The chain recombines TRBV19 with TRBJ2-1; 7 positions match TRBD2. The CDR3 covers 17 residues. Unmatched junction bases numbered 8, after V lost 3 bases and J lost 0 bases. Germline V gives CDR1 LNHDA, CDR2 SQIVND (reference sequence). CDR3 sequence reads: CASSMGDYRSSYNEQFF. As DNA, the CDR3 is TGTGCCAGTAGTATGGGGGACTACAGGAGCTCCTACAATGAGCAGTTCTTC.

J is TRBJ2-7 and V is TRBV27; D is undetermined. This CDR3 comprises 15 residues. From germline, CDR1 is MNHEY and CDR2 SMNVEV (reference sequence). Trimming took off 3 bases at V and 6 bases at J, with 18 bases between the two ends. For the CDR3, the DNA is TGTGCCAGCAGTTTTCCCGTCAACCCGACGGGCGAGCAGTACTTC. This encodes CASSFPVNPTGEQYF.

V gene TRBV7-2 combines with J gene TRBJ2-7; D is unclear. V was clipped by 1 base and J by 2 bases, with 6 bases between them. Germline assignment: CDR1 SGHTA and CDR2 FQGNSA. This CDR3 spans 13 amino acids. The CDR3: CASSLERTYEQYF. CDR3 nucleotide sequence: TGTGCCAGCAGCTTAGAGAGGACCTACGAGCAGTACTTC. Full variable domain (outside the CDR3, taken from reference TRBV7-2 and TRBJ2-7): GAGVSQSPSNKVTEKGKDVELRCDPISGHTALYWYRQSLGQGLEFLIYFQGNSAPDKSGLPSDRFSAERTGGSVSTLTIQRTQQEDSAVYLCASSLERTYEQYFGPGTRLTVT.

This chain connects TRBV4-1 to TRBJ1-5, with 7 positions matching TRBD1. Looked up from germline, CDR1 is MGHRA and CDR2 is YSYEKL. V was pared by 1 base and J by 11 bases, with 5 bases of the junction left unmatched. This CDR3 has 13 amino acids. The CDR3 is CASSQAQGLAQHF. CDR3 DNA sequence: TGCGCCAGCAGCCAAGCACAGGGGTTGGCCCAGCATTTT.

V usage is TRBV5-1 and J usage is TRBJ2-7, with TRBD2 matching over 8 bases. This CDR3 is 14 amino acids long. The germline gives CDR1 SGHRS, CDR2 YFSETQ. J lost 5 bases, V lost 2 bases, and 6 bases had no gene match. CDR3 sequence: CASSLLAGNHEQYF. Written as DNA, the CDR3 is TGCGCCAGCAGCTTATTAGCGGGGAATCACGAGCAGTACTTC.

In nucleotides, the CDR3 is TGTGCCAGCAGCGCCCGAGACAGGATCAACTATGGCTACACCTTC. Amino acids: CASSARDRINYGYTF. The rearrangement links TRBV7-8 to TRBJ1-2; TRBD1 might be the D (6 bases). The CDR3 extends over 15 amino acids. The germline V and J ends were trimmed by 5 bases and 2 bases, with 15 bases remaining between them. CDR1 is SGHVS, CDR2 FQNEAQ, per germline.

The chain is built from TRBV5-1 and TRBJ1-2; 10 nucleotides agree with TRBD1. Trimming removed 4 bases from V and 5 bases from J; junction bases left unmatched: 14. The CDR3 extends over 17 amino acids. Germline lookup yields CDR1 SGHRS and CDR2 YFSETQ. CDR3: CASSRRDRGGTRYGYTF. The CDR3 DNA sequence: TGCGCCAGCAGCCGACGGGACAGGGGAGGAACGAGGTATGGCTACACCTTC. Combining the CDR3 with reference TRBV5-1 and TRBJ1-2 gives the whole variable domain KAGVTQTPRYLIKTRGQQVTLSCSPISGHRSVSWYQQTPGQGLQFLFEYFSETQRNKGNFPGRFSGRQFSNSRSEMNVSTLELGDSALYLCASSRRDRGGTRYGYTFGSGTRLTVV.

The V gene is TRBV7-6, the J gene TRBJ1-4, with 7 bases matching TRBD1. The CDR3 contains 15 residues. Germline-derived CDR1 and CDR2 are SGHVS and FNYEAQ. V was pared by 3 bases and J by 4 bases, with 5 bases of the junction left unmatched. CDR3 nucleotides: TGTGCCAGCAGCTTTGGGACAGAAAGTAATGAAAAACTGTTTTTT. Protein sequence: CASSFGTESNEKLFF.